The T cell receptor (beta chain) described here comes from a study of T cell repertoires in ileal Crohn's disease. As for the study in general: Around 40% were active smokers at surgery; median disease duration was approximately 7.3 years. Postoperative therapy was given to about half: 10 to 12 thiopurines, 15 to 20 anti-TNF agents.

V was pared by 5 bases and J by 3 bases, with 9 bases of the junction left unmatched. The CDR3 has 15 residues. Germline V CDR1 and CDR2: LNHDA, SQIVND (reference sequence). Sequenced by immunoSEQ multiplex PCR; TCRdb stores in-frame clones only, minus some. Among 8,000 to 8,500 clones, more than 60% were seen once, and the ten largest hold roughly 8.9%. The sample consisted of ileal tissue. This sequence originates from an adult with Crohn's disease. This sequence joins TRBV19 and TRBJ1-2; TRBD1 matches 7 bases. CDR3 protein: CASSSPGQTDYGYTF. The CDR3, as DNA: TGTGCCAGTAGTTCCCCGGGACAGACAGACTATGGCTACACCTTC.